The subject of this entry is one T cell receptor beta chain. This entry belongs to a study of shared clonotypes between healthy human individuals. Germline loops: CDR1 MDHEN, CDR2 SYDVKM. The V and J ends lost 5 bases and 0 bases, in that order; junction bases with no gene match: 7. The CDR3 is 16 residues long. Deep level was the assay's run setting. Profiling relied on immunoSEQ multiplex PCR, and the TCRdb table lists in-frame clones only, not all of them. The table shows about 590,000 clones, with roughly 96% occurring only once. Naive CD8 cells comprised CD45RO-negative, CCR7-positively selected cells, excluding terminally differentiated effector memory CD45RA+ cells.

The chain recombines TRBV28 with TRBJ1-2; 9 nucleotides align to TRBD1. Specimen: naive CD8+ T cells sorted from blood. The source is a woman aged 25 to 45 in good health. The CDR3 DNA is TGTGCCAGCAGTCTCTCAAGGACAGGGGCTAACTATGGCTACACCTTC. Its translation: CASSLSRTGANYGYTF.